The 14 T cell receptor beta chains below all came from one sample that was sequenced in a study of blood T cells in healthy people across ages. Through a sample-barcoded 5' primer and a J-beta primer mix, a second PCR was run for roughly 6 to 12 cycles. Via MiXCR, TCRdb re-called the 5' RACE reads, giving one row per CDR3 protein. Among fewer than 1,000,000 distinct CDR3 sequences listed, around 45% were seen once. Input material: blood. The source of these receptors is a man in his 60s in good health.

The rearrangement uses TRBV20-1 and TRBJ2-1; no clear D. Germline V lookup: CDR1 DFQATT, CDR2 SNEGSKA (reference sequence). The V end lost 5 bases, the J end lost 12 bases, and 17 bases lay between the germline ends. CDR3 length: 12 residues. The DNA for the CDR3 is TGCAGTGCTGACCAGGCTGGTACGGGGCAGTTCTTC. It translates to CSADQAGTGQFF.

This clonotype was detected a few times. The gene calls are TRBV6-1 and TRBJ2-1; D unclear. This CDR3 has 13 residues. Trimming pared 2 bases from V and 8 bases from J, leaving 10 bases between. Germline values: CDR1 MNHNS, CDR2 SASEGT. In DNA, the CDR3 is TGTGCCAGCAGTGAAATAGATGGGTATGAGCAGTTCTTC. This gives the protein CASSEIDGYEQFF.

V is TRBV6-2 or TRBV6-3 and J is TRBJ1-2; D perhaps matches TRBD1 (6 bases). The CDR3 loop spans 13 amino acids. V was pared by 5 bases and J by 3 bases, with 10 bases between. Germline CDR1 reads MNHEY; CDR2 reads SVGEGT. This CDR3 reads CASSASGDYGYTF. The CDR3 coding sequence is TGTGCCAGCAGTGCTTCAGGGGACTATGGCTACACCTTC.

This clonotype was seen many times. The J gene is TRBJ1-4, the V gene TRBV7-2; D might be TRBD1 (6 bases). Trimming shortened V by 5 bases and J by 3 bases, and 16 bases separated the two germline ends. Germline CDR1 SGHTA, CDR2 FQGNSA. This CDR3 contains 16 residues. The DNA of the CDR3 is TGTGCCAGCAGCCCAGACAGGCCCGGTCCTAATGAAAAACTGTTTTTT. The encoded protein is CASSPDRPGPNEKLFF.

Regarding this clonotype: A much bigger clone sits one base away, suggesting this may be a read error. The rearrangement uses TRBV7-2 and TRBJ1-5; D unclear. The germline V gene has CDR1 SGHTA and CDR2 FQGNSA. V lost 1 base, J lost 5 bases, and 3 bases lay in between. CDR3 length: 12 residues. The chain's CDR3 is CASSLDHQPQHF. The CDR3 DNA is TGTGCCAGCAGCTTAGACCATCAGCCCCAGCATTTT.

This chain uses TRBV30 with TRBJ1-5; 8 positions match TRBD1. This CDR3 spans 13 amino acids. V dropped 7 bases and J dropped 4; count of bases not matched to a gene: 6. Germline lookup yields CDR1 GTSNPN and CDR2 SVGIG (reference sequence). Here the CDR3 reads CALGQGFNQPQHF. CDR3 coding DNA: TGTGCCTTAGGACAGGGCTTTAATCAGCCCCAGCATTTT.

This sequence joins TRBV4-2 and TRBJ2-3; no firm D call. V lost 7 bases to trimming and J lost 5 bases, with 16 bases between them. This CDR3 contains 14 residues. CDR1 and CDR2 (germline): LGHNA, YNFKEQ. Here the CDR3 DNA reads TGTGCCAGCACCCCCGGCTATTGGGAAGATACGCAGTATTTT. This translates into CASTPGYWEDTQYF.

The V and J genes are TRBV6-1 and TRBJ2-3, with 12 bases that match TRBD2. Germline loops: CDR1 MNHNS, CDR2 SASEGT. This CDR3 has 16 residues. With V trimmed by 6 bases and J by 3 bases, 7 bases remained unmatched. The CDR3 sequence: CASRASGGASTDTQYF. The CDR3 nucleotides read TGTGCCAGCAGGGCTAGCGGGGGGGCCAGTACAGATACGCAGTATTTT.

On this clonotype: A much larger clone lies a single base off, so this may be a read error. The V and J genes are TRBV20-1 and TRBJ2-3; weak D call: TRBD1 (6 bases). The V gene lost 6 bases and the J gene lost 1 base, with 17 bases spanning the gap. This CDR3 is 15 amino acids long. From germline, CDR1 is DFQATT and CDR2 SNEGSKA (reference sequence). Written as DNA, the CDR3 is TGCAGTGCCCTCGAGGGGGACACTGGCACAGATACGCAGTATTTT. Amino acid sequence: CSALEGDTGTDTQYF.

The chain recombines TRBV2 with TRBJ2-7; TRBD1 agrees at 8 bases. V was clipped by 2 bases and J by 3 bases; unmatched bases: 9. The CDR3 has 16 residues. Germline assignment: CDR1 SNHLY and CDR2 FYNNEI. The CDR3 sequence is CASSEPGDRKSYEQYF. CDR3 nucleotide sequence: TGTGCCAGCAGTGAACCGGGGGACAGGAAGAGCTACGAGCAGTACTTC.

The chain uses TRBV7-6 and TRBJ2-5; perhaps TRBD2 as D (5 bases). Germline lookup yields CDR1 SGHVS and CDR2 FNYEAQ. The CDR3 has 13 residues. Trimming left V 4 bases short and J 4 bases short, with 10 bases between. The DNA for the CDR3 is TGTGCCAGCAGCTCAGGCGGGCGAGAGACCCAGTACTTC. It codes for CASSSGGRETQYF.

The chain links TRBV5-8 to TRBJ1-6; D gene unclear. CDR1 and CDR2 (germline): SGHTS, YDEGEE. Trimming removed 1 base at V and 2 bases at J, with 19 bases between. The length of the CDR3 is 19 residues. Written as DNA, the CDR3 is TGTGCCAGCAGCTTGATTGTCTTGGCCGGTCGGGCCTATAATTCACCCCTCCACTTT. Translated, it gives CASSLIVLAGRAYNSPLHF.

This clonotype was recorded a few times. This chain links TRBV20-1 with TRBJ2-5; the match to TRBD2 covers 10 bases. This CDR3 comprises 15 residues. Per the germline V gene, CDR1 is DFQATT and CDR2 is SNEGSKA (reference sequence). With 5 bases clipped from V and 4 bases from J, the junction kept 10 bases outside the gene matches. The CDR3 bases are TGCAGTGCTGCACCTAGCGGGGGCCGTGGAGAGACCCAGTACTTC. This translates into CSAAPSGGRGETQYF.

V is TRBV3-1 and J is TRBJ1-1; a weak D match, TRBD1 (5 bases). The germline CDR1 and CDR2 sequences are LGHDT and YNNKEL (reference sequence). Between the trimmed V and J ends, which lost 4 bases and 4 bases, there was a span of 13 bases. This CDR3 contains 14 residues. CDR3 sequence: CASSRGTGGTEAFF. The CDR3 DNA follows: TGTGCCAGCAGCCGAGGGACTGGGGGCACTGAAGCTTTCTTT. Drawing the rest from reference TRBV3-1 and TRBJ1-1, the complete variable domain is DTAVSQTPKYLVTQMGNDKSIKCEQNLGHDTMYWYKQDSKKFLKIMFSYNNKELIINETVPNRFSPKSPDKAHLNLHINSLELGDSAVYFCASSRGTGGTEAFFGQGTRLTVV.